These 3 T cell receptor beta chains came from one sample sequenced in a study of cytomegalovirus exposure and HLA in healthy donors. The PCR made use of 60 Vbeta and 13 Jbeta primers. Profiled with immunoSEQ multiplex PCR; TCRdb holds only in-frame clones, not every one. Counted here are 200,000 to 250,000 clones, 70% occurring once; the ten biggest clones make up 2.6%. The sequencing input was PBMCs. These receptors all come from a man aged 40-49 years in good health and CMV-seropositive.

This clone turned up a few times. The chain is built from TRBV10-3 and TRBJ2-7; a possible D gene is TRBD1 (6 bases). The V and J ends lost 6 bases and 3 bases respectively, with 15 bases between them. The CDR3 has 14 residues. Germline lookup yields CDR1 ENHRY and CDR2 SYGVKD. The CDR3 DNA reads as TGTGCCATCAGGCCTGACAGGTTACTCTACGAGCAGTACTTC. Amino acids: CAIRPDRLLYEQYF.

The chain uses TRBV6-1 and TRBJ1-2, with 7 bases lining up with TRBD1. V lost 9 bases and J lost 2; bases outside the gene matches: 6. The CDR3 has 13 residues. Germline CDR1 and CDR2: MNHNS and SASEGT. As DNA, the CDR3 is TGTGCCAGTAGACAGGGTCCAAACTATGGCTACACCTTC. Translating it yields CASRQGPNYGYTF.

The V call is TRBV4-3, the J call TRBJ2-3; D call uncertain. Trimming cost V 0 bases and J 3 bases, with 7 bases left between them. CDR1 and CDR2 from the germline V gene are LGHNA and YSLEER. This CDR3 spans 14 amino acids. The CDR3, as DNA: TGCGCCAGCAGCCAAGATCCCGGGACAGATACGCAGTATTTT. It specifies CASSQDPGTDTQYF.